Listed below are T cell receptor beta chains from one sample, sequenced in a study of radiation and T cells in renal cell carcinoma. Profiling relied on immunoSEQ multiplex PCR, and the TCRdb table lists in-frame clones only, not all of them. The profile shows 130,000 or so clones, around nine tenths of them singletons. The sequencing here drew on blood, taken from a patient whose treatment included radiotherapy and nephrectomy. Receptors were obtained from a woman between 50 and 59 years old with renal cell carcinoma. Both conserved end residues are part of each CDR3. The D gene is left open where the match is weak. Only part of the rows carry a size: once, few, many, or a class if the clone is expanded.

V gene	D gene	clone size	J gene	CDR3 protein	CDR3 DNA
TRBV7-8	-	-	TRBJ2-5	CASSPWRSQETQYF	TGTGCCAGCAGCCCTTGGAGGAGTCAAGAGACCCAGTACTTC
TRBV18	-	-	TRBJ1-3	CASSPGQGRGTIYF	TGTGCCAGCTCACCGGGGCAGGGGCGCGGCACCATATATTTT
TRBV13	-	-	TRBJ2-1	CASSSVYNEQFF	TGTGCCAGCAGTTCGGTCTACAATGAGCAGTTCTTC
TRBV9	TRBD2	-	TRBJ2-2	CASRSGGITGELFF	TGTGCCAGCAGGAGCGGGGGGATAACCGGGGAGCTGTTTTTT
TRBV5-4	-	-	TRBJ2-5	CASSLAGIQETQYF	TGTGCCAGCAGCTTGGCGGGAATCCAAGAGACCCAGTACTTC
TRBV5-8	TRBD2	-	TRBJ2-4	CASHTRGRRENIQYF	TGTGCCAGCCACACCCGAGGCAGGCGGGAGAACATTCAGTACTTC
TRBV6-1	-	-	TRBJ2-4	CASSDSGPAKNIQYF	TGTGCCAGCAGCGACTCAGGACCAGCCAAAAACATTCAGTACTTC
TRBV27	TRBD1	once	TRBJ2-1	CASSPAGQGSEQFF	TGTGCCAGCAGTCCCGCCGGACAGGGCAGTGAGCAGTTCTTC
TRBV4-2	TRBD2	-	TRBJ2-7	CASSQDVAGGYEQYF	TGTGCCAGCAGCCAAGATGTAGCGGGGGGCTACGAGCAGTACTTC
TRBV30	-	few	TRBJ2-2	CAWRLSTGELFF	TGTGCCTGGAGACTGTCAACCGGGGAGCTGTTTTTT
TRBV10-3	-	once	TRBJ2-3	CAISASSGRGSPDTQYF	TGTGCCATCAGTGCCTCGTCGGGCAGGGGATCTCCAGATACGCAGTATTTT
TRBV19	-	-	TRBJ2-1	CASSIAGNEQFF	TGTGCCAGTAGTATAGCGGGGAATGAGCAGTTCTTC
TRBV19	-	-	TRBJ1-1	CASSGAFGLGRAFF	TGTGCCAGTAGTGGGGCGTTTGGACTCGGTCGGGCTTTCTTT
TRBV28	TRBD2	-	TRBJ2-2	CASSLDFQRGYTGELFF	TGTGCCAGCAGTTTGGACTTCCAGCGGGGATACACCGGGGAGCTGTTTTTT
TRBV19	TRBD1	-	TRBJ2-3	CASSPLDRGTDTQYF	TGTGCCAGTAGTCCCCTGGACAGGGGAACAGATACGCAGTATTTT
TRBV7-6	-	-	TRBJ1-3	CASSLEAVGGNTIYF	TGTGCCAGCAGCTTAGAAGCTGTCGGTGGAAACACCATATATTTT
TRBV5-1	TRBD1	-	TRBJ2-1	CASSLSDRGSHEQFF	TGCGCCAGCAGCTTGTCGGACAGGGGTTCCCATGAGCAGTTCTTC
TRBV7-8	-	-	TRBJ1-3	CASSSPGHLSSGNTIYF	TGTGCCAGCAGCTCCCCGGGACACCTAAGCTCTGGAAACACCATATATTTT
TRBV6-5	-	-	TRBJ1-2	CASSYLSGVNYGYTF	TGTGCCAGCAGTTACTTGAGCGGGGTCAACTATGGCTACACCTTC
TRBV7-2	TRBD1	once	TRBJ2-4	CASSLGDSRNIQYF	TGTGCCAGCAGCTTAGGGGACAGCAGAAACATTCAGTACTTC
TRBV10-3	-	-	TRBJ1-1	CASRVWEGDTEAFF	TGTGCCAGCCGGGTTTGGGAAGGAGACACTGAAGCTTTCTTT
TRBV6-5	-	-	TRBJ1-2	CASSLKSQDGYTF	TGTGCCAGCAGCCTAAAGAGCCAGGATGGCTACACCTTC
TRBV7-3	TRBD1	-	TRBJ2-7	CASSLGQGDHEQYF	TGTGCCAGCAGCTTAGGGCAGGGGGACCACGAGCAGTACTTC
TRBV15	TRBD1	-	TRBJ2-5	CATSREALTGNSETQYF	TGTGCCACCAGCAGAGAAGCTTTGACAGGGAACTCAGAGACCCAGTACTTC
TRBV6-5	-	-	TRBJ1-4	CASSNRVAEKLFF	TGTGCCAGCAGTAACAGGGTCGCTGAAAAACTGTTTTTT
TRBV6-5	-	-	TRBJ2-4	CASSFTSRDIQYF	TGTGCCAGCAGTTTTACGAGCCGGGACATTCAGTACTTC
TRBV6-5	TRBD1	-	TRBJ1-2	CASGTGTGVEYGYTF	TGTGCCAGCGGGACTGGGACAGGAGTAGAGTATGGCTACACCTTC
TRBV7-6	-	-	TRBJ1-4	CASSFWPTSTNEKLFF	TGTGCCAGCAGCTTTTGGCCCACCTCAACTAATGAAAAACTGTTTTTT
TRBV6-5	-	-	TRBJ2-3	CASRRNQGPDTQYF	TGTGCCAGCAGACGAAATCAGGGGCCAGATACGCAGTATTTT
TRBV6-6	-	-	TRBJ1-4	CASSYGATNEKLFF	TGTGCCAGCAGTTACGGAGCAACTAATGAAAAACTGTTTTTT
TRBV6-4	-	-	TRBJ1-3	CASRPRGTTTLRGNTIYF	TGTGCCAGCAGGCCCCGCGGGACCACTACCCTCCGAGGAAACACCATATATTTT
TRBV5-1	-	-	TRBJ2-1	CASSLIRNEQFF	TGCGCCAGCAGCTTGATCCGAAATGAGCAGTTCTTC
TRBV19	-	-	TRBJ1-1	CASSIERRGEAFF	TGTGCCAGTAGTATAGAACGTCGGGGTGAAGCTTTCTTT
TRBV6-5	-	-	TRBJ1-3	CASSLGPASGNTIYF	TGTGCCAGCAGTTTAGGACCGGCGTCTGGAAACACCATATATTTT
TRBV4-1	-	-	TRBJ2-7	CASSQVPSDHEQYF	TGCGCCAGCAGCCAAGTCCCTAGCGATCACGAGCAGTACTTC
TRBV7-2	TRBD1	-	TRBJ1-3	CASSLGAGGLTGNTIYF	TGTGCCAGCAGCTTAGGAGCAGGGGGCCTAACCGGAAACACCATATATTTT
TRBV7-9	TRBD1	-	TRBJ2-1	CASSPRGTGLNEQFF	TGTGCCAGCAGCCCTCGCGGGACAGGACTTAATGAGCAGTTCTTC
TRBV5-1	-	-	TRBJ2-3	CASSLEGRATDTQYF	TGCGCCAGCAGCTTGGAAGGGAGAGCCACAGATACGCAGTATTTT
TRBV6-5	TRBD1	once	TRBJ2-7	CASSPGTELYEQYF	TGTGCCAGCAGTCCCGGGACAGAACTCTACGAGCAGTACTTC
TRBV28	-	-	TRBJ1-2	CASSSNRAPLGYGYTF	TGTGCCAGCAGTTCCAACAGGGCCCCCCTTGGCTATGGCTACACCTTC
TRBV2	TRBD1	-	TRBJ2-1	CASTAQGALGNEQFF	TGTGCCAGCACTGCCCAGGGGGCATTAGGCAATGAGCAGTTCTTC
TRBV2	-	-	TRBJ1-2	CASSEGGGLGTKNYGYTF	TGTGCCAGCAGTGAAGGAGGGGGTTTGGGAACAAAAAACTATGGCTACACCTTC
TRBV10-3	-	-	TRBJ1-1	CAIRGSGKGEAFF	TGTGCCATCAGGGGTAGCGGTAAGGGTGAAGCTTTCTTT
TRBV30	-	-	TRBJ2-3	CAGHAGYTDTQYF	TGTGCCGGCCATGCCGGCTACACAGATACGCAGTATTTT
TRBV5-1	TRBD2	-	TRBJ2-5	CASTLTSGQETQYF	TGCGCCAGCACCTTGACTAGCGGACAAGAGACCCAGTACTTC
TRBV18	TRBD1	-	TRBJ2-2	CASSSRTGGNTGELFF	TGTGCCAGCTCATCTCGGACAGGGGGTAACACCGGGGAGCTGTTTTTT
TRBV6-1	TRBD1	-	TRBJ1-4	CASSELPTGGREKLFF	TGTGCCAGCAGTGAACTCCCAACAGGGGGACGAGAAAAACTGTTTTTT
TRBV7-2	TRBD1	-	TRBJ2-7	CASSAGQGNPYEQYF	TGTGCCAGCAGCGCGGGACAGGGAAACCCCTACGAGCAGTACTTC
TRBV4-1	TRBD1	-	TRBJ1-3	CASSQVSEDRGRKYSGNTIYF	TGCGCCAGCAGCCAAGTGTCGGAAGACAGGGGGCGGAAATACTCTGGAAACACCATATATTTT
TRBV10-3	TRBD2	-	TRBJ2-3	CAISVSLGGGPSTDTQYF	TGTGCCATCAGTGTCTCCCTCGGCGGGGGGCCTAGCACAGATACGCAGTATTTT
TRBV6-5	TRBD2	few	TRBJ2-7	CASRLLAGGTYEQYF	TGTGCCAGCAGACTCCTAGCGGGGGGTACCTACGAGCAGTACTTC
TRBV7-2	TRBD1	-	TRBJ1-2	CASSLGGTGGYGYTF	TGTGCCAGCAGCTTAGGAGGGACAGGGGGGTATGGCTACACCTTC
TRBV5-4	TRBD1	-	TRBJ1-1	CASSNQQGMVTEAFF	TGTGCCAGCAGCAACCAACAGGGGATGGTCACTGAAGCTTTCTTT
TRBV11-3	-	-	TRBJ2-1	CASSQGPAYNEQFF	TGTGCCAGCAGCCAGGGACCAGCCTACAATGAGCAGTTCTTC
TRBV5-1	-	-	TRBJ1-6	CASRLWTDDNSPLHF	TGCGCCAGCAGACTATGGACAGACGATAATTCACCCCTCCACTTT